These T cell receptor beta chains were read from a single sample in a study of CXCR3-negative and CXCR3-positive naive CD8 T cells. TCRdb re-called the 5' RACE reads; one entry per CDR3 protein, DNA not given. This sample's table has under 8,000 distinct CDR3 sequences. The sequencing input was naive CXCR3- CD8+ T cells from blood. The receptors here all came from a human donor in good health. Some clones in this sample may be carry-over from other donors' samples. CDR3s include the opening cysteine and the closing phenylalanine or tryptophan. Rows may omit the clone size; those that give it use once, few, many or a size class.

V gene: TRBV29-1; J gene: TRBJ2-1; clone size: medium-sized; CDR3 protein: CSVAEGLAGSEQFF
V gene: TRBV5-1; J gene: TRBJ2-2; clone size: NA; CDR3 protein: CASKIGNTGELFF
V gene: TRBV7-9; J gene: TRBJ1-2; clone size: medium-sized; CDR3 protein: CASSLGPGHWGYTF
V gene: TRBV27; J gene: TRBJ2-3; clone size: NA; CDR3 protein: CASSLSQAKDTQYF
V gene: TRBV5-1; J gene: TRBJ1-1; clone size: NA; CDR3 protein: CASSFTAGHTEAFF
V gene: TRBV29-1; J gene: TRBJ2-1; clone size: medium-sized; CDR3 protein: CSGPGQGLDEQFF
V gene: TRBV7-9; J gene: TRBJ2-1; clone size: medium-sized; CDR3 protein: CASSPEAGRAHNEQFF
V gene: TRBV3-1; J gene: TRBJ2-1; clone size: medium-sized; CDR3 protein: CASSPSGSAYNEQFF
V gene: TRBV7-9; J gene: TRBJ2-1; clone size: NA; CDR3 protein: CASSRALTDEQFF
V gene: TRBV29-1; J gene: TRBJ2-5; clone size: medium-sized; CDR3 protein: CSVEDWRSEHQETQYF
V gene: TRBV5-5; J gene: TRBJ2-1; clone size: medium-sized; CDR3 protein: CASSLKHRGLDEQFF
V gene: TRBV28; J gene: TRBJ2-1; clone size: NA; CDR3 protein: CASSNNRVRSYNEQFF
V gene: TRBV15; J gene: TRBJ2-7; clone size: NA; CDR3 protein: CATSSDRGREQYF
V gene: TRBV6-1; J gene: TRBJ2-1; clone size: NA; CDR3 protein: CASSGALLAPSYNEQFF
V gene: TRBV13; J gene: TRBJ2-1; clone size: NA; CDR3 protein: CASSRFGGHEQFF
V gene: TRBV12-5; J gene: TRBJ1-1; clone size: NA; CDR3 protein: CASGPGGWGSNTEAFF
V gene: TRBV14; J gene: TRBJ2-7; clone size: NA; CDR3 protein: CASSQGWGGLSYEQYF